The 8 T cell receptor beta chains in this list originate from one sample, sequenced in a study of OX40 agonist ivuxolimab in advanced cancers. Assay: immunoSEQ multiplex PCR; the TCRdb copy retains only in-frame clones and omits some. The sample holds about 62,000 clones, around 85% seen once. The source material was CD4+ or CD8+ T cells sorted from blood, sampled in a trial of the OX40 agonist ivuxolimab. These receptors all stem from an adult with an advanced solid tumor such as melanoma, head and neck, liver or kidney cancer.

The J gene is TRBJ2-1, the V gene TRBV2, with D hard to call. The CDR3 is 12 amino acids. Trimming took 1 base from V and 9 from J, leaving 7 bases between them. Germline loops: CDR1 SNHLY, CDR2 FYNNEI. Written as DNA, the CDR3 is TGTGCCAGCAGTGAAGTTGGGATTGAGCAGTTCTTC. Protein: CASSEVGIEQFF.

This chain connects TRBV18 to TRBJ1-1, with 7 nucleotides matching TRBD1. Germline trimming cut 1 base from V and 3 bases from J; bases unmatched to any gene: 11. Germline V lookup: CDR1 KGHSH, CDR2 LQKENI. The CDR3 loop spans 17 amino acids. CDR3 DNA sequence: TGTGCCAGCTCACCACGCGTCGTGCGGCAGGGGGACACTGAAGCTTTCTTT. Its protein is CASSPRVVRQGDTEAFF.

The chain couples TRBV19 to TRBJ2-7; 8 nucleotides match TRBD1. Germline CDR1 is LNHDA and CDR2 is SQIVND (reference sequence). The CDR3 sequence is 16 residues long. The V segment lost 3 bases and the J segment 3 bases; nucleotides outside the gene matches: 10. The CDR3 sequence is CASSIGLGQGIYEQYF. The CDR3 nucleotides are TGTGCCAGTAGTATCGGCCTAGGACAGGGAATCTACGAGCAGTACTTC.

This clone appeared a single time. V gene TRBV5-1 combines with J gene TRBJ2-1, with 9 bases fitting TRBD2. V shed 0 bases and J 5 bases; nucleotides not matched to a gene: 9. The germline V gene has CDR1 SGHRS and CDR2 YFSETQ. This CDR3 is 17 amino acids long. In DNA form, the CDR3 reads TGCGCCAGCAGCTTGGTCCTAGCGGGGTCTCCCGACAATGAGCAGTTCTTC. Translating gives CASSLVLAGSPDNEQFF.

V and J are TRBV9 and TRBJ2-1; 11 positions agree with TRBD1. Germline V gene sequence: CDR1 SGDLS, CDR2 YYNGEE. CDR3 length equals 15 residues. With V trimmed by 3 bases and J by 8 bases, 7 bases remained unmatched. The CDR3 spells CASSARDRGRHEQFF. The DNA for the CDR3 is TGTGCCAGCAGCGCCCGGGACAGGGGGAGGCATGAGCAGTTCTTC. Looking up the rest from reference TRBV9 and TRBJ2-1 gives the full variable domain: DSGVTQTPKHLITATGQRVTLRCSPRSGDLSVYWYQQSLDQGLQFLIQYYNGEERAKGNILERFSAQQFPDLHSELNLSSLELGDSALYFCASSARDRGRHEQFFGPGTRLTVL.

V is TRBV5-1 and J is TRBJ2-7, with D uncertain. The ends were cut back, 0 bases at V and 7 bases at J, with 11 bases in the middle. CDR1 is SGHRS and CDR2 is YFSETQ in the germline V gene. The CDR3 contains 13 residues. CDR3 nucleotides: TGCGCCAGCAGCTTGGGTGGGGTCGCGGAGCAGTACTTC. Translation gives CASSLGGVAEQYF. Full variable domain (remainder filled in from reference TRBV5-1 and TRBJ2-7): KAGVTQTPRYLIKTRGQQVTLSCSPISGHRSVSWYQQTPGQGLQFLFEYFSETQRNKGNFPGRFSGRQFSNSRSEMNVSTLELGDSALYLCASSLGGVAEQYFGPGTRLTVT.

This clone was seen a handful of times. This rearrangement joins TRBV13 to TRBJ2-7; tentative D call: TRBD2 (5 bases). The CDR3 is made up of 13 amino acids. Germline loops: CDR1 PRHDT, CDR2 FYEKMQ (reference sequence). Trimming took 3 bases from V and 5 from J, leaving 11 bases between them. Here the CDR3 reads CASSFTRSHEQYF. The CDR3 bases are TGTGCCAGCAGCTTTACTAGGTCCCACGAGCAGTACTTC.

This sequence joins TRBV7-6 and TRBJ2-7, with a tentative D call TRBD1 (6 bases). The germline gives CDR1 SGHVS, CDR2 FNYEAQ. V lost 1 base and J 3 bases, leaving 7 bases between the germline ends. The CDR3 runs to 13 residues. The CDR3 coding sequence is TGTGCCAGCAGCTTAGGACAGGACTACGAGCAGTACTTC. Residues: CASSLGQDYEQYF.